Shown below are 27 T cell receptor beta chains from a single sample sequenced in a study of blood T cells in healthy people across ages. The second PCR ran about 6 to 11 cycles with a sample-barcoded 5' primer and J-beta primers. TCRdb re-derived calls from the 5' RACE reads in MiXCR, one entry per CDR3 protein. The sample holds some 550,000 distinct CDR3 sequences, 45% to 55% seen once. Material for sequencing was blood. Every receptor here comes from a man older than 75 in good health.

The chain has TRBV7-2 and TRBJ2-2, with D unresolved. The germline gives CDR1 SGHTA, CDR2 FQGNSA. V lost 3 bases, J lost 0 bases, and 5 bases lay in between. The CDR3 has 14 amino acids. The DNA of the CDR3 is TGTGCCAGCAGCTTCGGAGCGAACACCGGGGAGCTGTTTTTT. The encoded protein is CASSFGANTGELFF.

The sample holds a few counts of this clonotype. The rearrangement uses TRBV28 and TRBJ2-7; either TRBD1 or TRBD2 may fit D (5 bases each). The CDR3 runs 12 residues. Trimming took 10 bases from V and 3 from J, leaving 13 bases between them. The germline CDR1 and CDR2 sequences are MDHEN and SYDVKM. The CDR3 nucleotides are TGTGCCATCCGGGACGACCTCTACGAGCAGTACTTC. Encoded protein: CAIRDDLYEQYF.

This clonotype showed up just a few times. The V and J genes are TRBV20-1 and TRBJ1-1; a possible D gene is TRBD1 (5 bases). Trimming removed 6 bases from V and 3 bases from J, with 17 bases in between. This CDR3 region has 14 residues. Germline lookup yields CDR1 DFQATT and CDR2 SNEGSKA (reference sequence). CDR3 nucleotide sequence: TGCAGTGCGCCAAGCCGTGCCAGGGACACTGAAGCTTTCTTT. Its translation is CSAPSRARDTEAFF.

This sequence joins TRBV20-1 and TRBJ1-1; D call uncertain. Trimming removed 3 bases from V and 1 base from J, with 6 bases in between. The germline gives CDR1 DFQATT, CDR2 SNEGSKA (reference sequence). CDR3 length: 12 amino acids. The DNA for the CDR3 is TGCAGTGCTAGTCCTGGGAACACTGAAGCTTTCTTT. Protein: CSASPGNTEAFF.

This chain uses TRBV20-1 with TRBJ1-2, with D perhaps TRBD1 (5 bases). There are 12 residues in the CDR3. Trimming removed 1 base at V and 3 bases at J, with 6 bases between. The germline gives CDR1 DFQATT, CDR2 SNEGSKA (reference sequence). The CDR3 nucleotides are TGCAGTGCTAGAGTGGGGGACTATGGCTACACCTTC. This encodes CSARVGDYGYTF.

The genes are TRBV9 and TRBJ2-7, with D possibly being TRBD2 (5 bases). Germline V gives CDR1 SGDLS, CDR2 YYNGEE. This CDR3 contains 14 residues. V lost 3 bases and J lost 2, with 12 bases in between. CDR3 loop: CASSGQAETYEQYF. The CDR3 coding sequence is TGTGCCAGCAGCGGACAAGCGGAGACCTACGAGCAGTACTTC.

This chain joins TRBV5-1 and TRBJ2-7, with D unclear. CDR3 length: 12 amino acids. Germline CDR1 and CDR2: SGHRS and YFSETQ. Trimming removed 4 bases at V and 5 bases at J, with 10 bases between. DNA for the CDR3: TGCGCCAGCAGCCTTCAGGCCGACGAGCAGTACTTC. Protein sequence: CASSLQADEQYF.

On this clonotype itself: Its ends do not fully match the called genes, so a read error is possible. The rearrangement links TRBV2 to TRBJ2-5, with D tentatively TRBD2 (6 bases). Germline V gene lookup returns CDR1 SNHLY and CDR2 FYNNEI. This CDR3 is built from 12 residues. Here the CDR3 DNA reads TGTGCCAGCAGGGACTACCAAGAGGCCCAGTACTTC. This encodes CASRDYQEAQYF.

This clonotype was counted a few times. The CDR3 bases are TGTGCCAGCAGCTTATCCACGCCAGAGATGTATGGCTACACCTTC. Protein product: CASSLSTPEMYGYTF. The J gene is TRBJ1-2, the V gene TRBV7-2; no reliable D call. V dropped 2 bases and J dropped 5 bases, with 15 bases sitting between them. CDR1 and CDR2 from the germline V gene are SGHTA and FQGNSA. The CDR3 runs 15 residues.

The chain links TRBV24-1 to TRBJ2-1, with 9 positions matching TRBD2. Germline V gene sequence: CDR1 KGHDR, CDR2 SFDVKD. This CDR3 is built from 15 residues. Trimming cost V 1 base and J 7 bases; bases outside gene matches: 4. CDR3 residues: CATSDFLAGQNEQFF. The CDR3 DNA sequence: TGTGCCACCAGTGATTTCCTAGCGGGGCAAAATGAGCAGTTCTTC.

The chain has TRBV10-3 and TRBJ1-4, with 9 bases fitting TRBD1. V lost 3 bases to trimming and J lost 5 bases; unmatched junction nucleotides: 4. Germline CDR1 ENHRY, CDR2 SYGVKD. This CDR3 comprises 15 residues. The DNA of the CDR3 is TGTGCCATCAGTGAAATTGGGACAGGGAATGAAAAACTGTTTTTT. Translation: CAISEIGTGNEKLFF.

The rearrangement joins TRBV9 to TRBJ2-1, with 9 positions matching TRBD1. The CDR3 length is 15 residues. Germline V gene lookup returns CDR1 SGDLS and CDR2 YYNGEE. The V gene end was trimmed by 4 bases and the J gene end by 4 bases; junction bases not matched to a gene: 6. CDR3 residues: CASSPRDREYNEQFF. The CDR3 DNA is TGTGCCAGCAGCCCCCGGGACAGGGAATACAATGAGCAGTTCTTC.

This clonotype has a handful of counts. The V gene is TRBV29-1, the J gene TRBJ2-1, with 9 bases matching TRBD1. Losses at the gene ends were 7 bases for V and 8 bases for J; bases not matched to a gene: 6. Germline CDR1 SQVTM, CDR2 ANQGSEA. This CDR3 contains 12 residues. CDR3 loop: CSERQGVDEQFF. CDR3 DNA: TGCAGCGAGAGACAGGGGGTCGATGAGCAGTTCTTC.

The rearrangement links TRBV24-1 to TRBJ2-1, with D hard to call. Germline assignment: CDR1 KGHDR and CDR2 SFDVKD. The CDR3 covers 16 residues. Trimming pared 4 bases from V and 0 bases from J, leaving 12 bases between. The CDR3 DNA reads as TGTGCCACCAGTGAAGTCGCGCTGAGCTCCTACAATGAGCAGTTCTTC. It yields the protein CATSEVALSSYNEQFF.

The chain links TRBV4-3 to TRBJ2-7; TRBD2 aligns across 10 bases. CDR1 and CDR2 from the germline V gene are LGHNA and YSLEER. With V trimmed by 0 bases and J by 2 bases, 4 bases remained unmatched. The CDR3 spans 16 residues. In DNA, the CDR3 is TGCGCCAGCAGCCAAGAGCTAGCGGGGGCCACCTACGAGCAGTACTTC. Its protein product is CASSQELAGATYEQYF.

This clonotype was seen only a few times. The rearrangement joins TRBV9 to TRBJ2-5, with 7 nucleotides matching TRBD1. Trimming at V came to 0 bases and at J to 11 bases, leaving 13 bases not matched to a gene. The CDR3 loop spans 15 amino acids. Germline CDR1 is SGDLS and CDR2 is YYNGEE. The CDR3 here is CASSVGDSTFWEQYF. The CDR3 nucleotides read TGTGCCAGCAGCGTAGGGGACAGCACCTTCTGGGAGCAGTACTTC.

Only a few counts were recorded for this clonotype. The chain joins TRBV6-4 to TRBJ2-1; 10 bases are shared with TRBD2. There are 16 residues in the CDR3. Germline V gene sequence: CDR1 MRHNA, CDR2 SNTAGT. J gave up 6 bases and V 5 bases, and 10 bases lay outside the gene matches. The CDR3: CASSQVRTSGRNEQFF. The CDR3 bases are TGTGCCAGCAGTCAGGTGAGGACTAGCGGTCGCAATGAGCAGTTCTTC.

In this sample, this clonotype turned up once. V and J are TRBV7-9 and TRBJ2-5; no reliable D call. CDR1 SEHNR and CDR2 FQNEAQ come from the germline V gene (reference sequence). CDR3 length: 16 residues. Trimming stripped 1 base from V and 3 bases from J, with 15 bases between. The CDR3 nucleotides read TGTGCCAGCAGCTTAGTGGGTGCGAGACTGGAAGAGACCCAGTACTTC. Its translation: CASSLVGARLEETQYF.

The genes are TRBV7-2 and TRBJ2-7; D is unresolved. The V and J ends lost 1 base and 0 bases respectively, with 7 bases between them. CDR1 and CDR2 (germline): SGHTA, FQGNSA. The CDR3 spans 14 residues. Here the CDR3 reads CASSLEMSSYEQYF. CDR3 nucleotides: TGTGCCAGCAGCTTAGAAATGAGCTCCTACGAGCAGTACTTC.

V usage is TRBV7-2 and J usage is TRBJ1-1, with D possibly being TRBD1 (5 bases). Germline assignment: CDR1 SGHTA and CDR2 FQGNSA. The CDR3 totals 13 residues. The V end was cut by 10 bases, the J end by 5 bases, with 17 bases between. The CDR3 here is CATSHGAGTEAFF. DNA for the CDR3: TGTGCCACTTCTCATGGGGCCGGAACTGAAGCTTTCTTT.

In its sample, this clonotype was seen a few times. A read error is possible here, since a much larger clone lies one base away. The V gene is TRBV6-5, the J gene TRBJ2-3; 7 positions agree with TRBD2. The V gene end was trimmed by 2 bases and the J gene end by 2 bases; junction bases not matched to a gene: 4. Germline V lookup: CDR1 MNHEY, CDR2 SVGAGI. The CDR3 has 15 residues. CDR3 sequence (DNA): TGTGCCAGCAGTTACGGGGCGGGGGACACAGATACGCAGTATTTT. It yields the protein CASSYGAGDTDTQYF.

The chain uses TRBV20-1 and TRBJ2-7; D unclear. CDR1 is DFQATT, CDR2 SNEGSKA, per germline (reference sequence). The V end lost 3 bases, the J end lost 3 bases, and 15 bases lay between the germline ends. The CDR3 consists of 14 residues. CDR3 DNA: TGCAGTGCTAGGACCGCGTGGACGGACTACGAGCAGTACTTC. It specifies CSARTAWTDYEQYF.

Concerning this clonotype itself: At one end, the junction sequence differs from germline, possibly due to a read error. The V gene is TRBV6-6, the J gene TRBJ1-1; 7 bases are a match to TRBD1. The germline V gene encodes CDR1 MNHNY and CDR2 SVGAGI (reference sequence). The CDR3 length is 16 residues. The CDR3: CAGSSPDRPSLDEAFF. For the CDR3, the DNA is TGTGCCGGCAGTTCCCCGGACAGGCCCTCGCTTGATGAAGCTTTCTTT.

This chain connects TRBV10-2 to TRBJ1-2, with 7 bases identical to TRBD1. J gave up 0 bases and V 8 bases, and 3 bases lay outside the gene matches. This CDR3 has 13 amino acids. Looked up from germline, CDR1 is WSHSY and CDR2 is SAAADI. The CDR3, as DNA: TGCGCCAGCTCGGGACAGCCTAACTATGGCTACACCTTC. Protein: CASSGQPNYGYTF.

The chain uses TRBV28 and TRBJ2-7, with TRBD2 matching over 14 bases. Per the germline V gene, CDR1 is MDHEN and CDR2 is SYDVKM. With 2 bases clipped from V and 2 bases from J, the junction kept 8 bases outside the gene matches. This CDR3 has 18 residues. CDR3 in amino acids: CASSLLGLAGGVAYEQYF. Written as DNA, the CDR3 is TGTGCCAGCAGTTTACTCGGACTAGCGGGAGGTGTAGCCTACGAGCAGTACTTC.

This clonotype was counted a single time. The V call is TRBV29-1, the J call TRBJ1-5, with 10 bases that match TRBD1. The CDR3 totals 15 residues. Germline V gene data show CDR1 as SQVTM and CDR2 as ANQGSEA. The junction had 8 bases not matched to a gene; V was cut back by 5 bases and J by 4 bases. This CDR3 is CSVSGTGEGNQPQHF. The CDR3 nucleotides read TGCAGCGTTTCCGGGACAGGGGAGGGAAATCAGCCCCAGCATTTT.

This chain joins TRBV6-6 and TRBJ1-1; maybe TRBD1 (5 bases). Per the germline V gene, CDR1 is MNHNY and CDR2 is SVGAGI (reference sequence). The CDR3 loop spans 16 amino acids. The V end was cut by 6 bases, the J end by 0 bases, with 17 bases between. The CDR3 protein is CASRRGLQDLNTEAFF. DNA of the CDR3: TGTGCCAGCAGACGGGGACTCCAGGATTTGAACACTGAAGCTTTCTTT.